Listed here are 26 T cell receptor beta chains from one sample, sequenced in a study of cytomegalovirus exposure and HLA in healthy donors. Primers: 60 Vbeta forward and 13 Jbeta reverse. TCRdb keeps only in-frame clones here, not all; method: immunoSEQ multiplex PCR. The table includes 150,000 to 200,000 clones, roughly 82% detected once. Sequenced material: PBMCs. These receptors all stem from a woman in her forties or fifties in good health and CMV-seropositive.

The chain uses TRBV11-2 and TRBJ1-5; unclear D gene. This CDR3 has 17 amino acids. V was clipped by 0 bases and J by 7 bases, with 19 bases between them. CDR1 SGHAT and CDR2 FQNNGV come from the germline V gene. The CDR3, as DNA: TGTGCCAGCAGCTTAGAACCCACGGGAGGGAGGTACCAGCCCCAGCATTTT. Translating it yields CASSLEPTGGRYQPQHF. Full variable domain (missing parts from reference TRBV11-2 and TRBJ1-5): EAGVAQSPRYKIIEKRQSVAFWCNPISGHATLYWYQQILGQGPKLLIQFQNNGVVDDSQLPKDRFSAERLKGVDSTLKIQPAKLEDSAVYLCASSLEPTGGRYQPQHFGDGTRLSIL.

The V call is TRBV9, the J call TRBJ1-4, with D possibly TRBD1 on 5 matching bases. The V gene lost 0 bases and the J gene lost 5 bases, with 8 bases spanning the gap. Germline V gives CDR1 SGDLS, CDR2 YYNGEE. The CDR3 consists of 14 residues. This CDR3 reads CASSVGGYNEKLFF. Written as DNA, the CDR3 is TGTGCCAGCAGCGTAGGGGGCTACAATGAAAAACTGTTTTTT.

This chain joins TRBV27 and TRBJ1-6; D gene ambiguous. The V gene lost 3 bases and the J gene lost 7 bases, with 13 bases spanning the gap. The CDR3 has 15 amino acids. The germline CDR1 and CDR2 sequences are MNHEY and SMNVEV (reference sequence). The CDR3 nucleotides read TGTGCCAGCAGTTTTTGGCAGTCATTAAATTCACCCCTCCACTTT. This translates into CASSFWQSLNSPLHF.

This chain links TRBV6-1 with TRBJ2-7; 9 nucleotides align to TRBD1. There are 13 residues in the CDR3. The V and J ends lost 5 bases and 3 bases, in that order; junction bases with no gene match: 2. Germline V gene sequence: CDR1 MNHNS, CDR2 SASEGT. The CDR3 protein is CASSRQGVYEQYF. The DNA of the CDR3 is TGTGCCAGCAGTAGACAGGGGGTCTACGAGCAGTACTTC.

V usage is TRBV19 and J usage is TRBJ1-6; D call uncertain. The germline V gene encodes CDR1 LNHDA and CDR2 SQIVND (reference sequence). CDR3 length: 14 residues. Trimming stripped 10 bases from V and 5 bases from J, with 15 bases between. CDR3 coding DNA: TGTGCCACCCGTACCGCCGGGGATAATTCACCCCTCCACTTT. Translating it yields CATRTAGDNSPLHF.

This clone was picked up a small number of times. V usage is TRBV19 and J usage is TRBJ2-7; 10 nucleotides agree with TRBD2. The CDR3 runs to 17 residues. The germline CDR1 and CDR2 sequences are LNHDA and SQIVND (reference sequence). The V gene end was trimmed by 3 bases and the J gene end by 2 bases; junction bases not matched to a gene: 10. CDR3 in DNA: TGTGCCAGTAGTATCGGGCTAGCGGGGGCGGTGGCCTACGAGCAGTACTTC. This translates into CASSIGLAGAVAYEQYF. Using reference TRBV19 and TRBJ2-7 for the parts outside the CDR3, the full variable domain is DGGITQSPKYLFRKEGQNVTLSCEQNLNHDAMYWYRQDPGQGLRLIYYSQIVNDFQKGDIAEGYSVSREKKESFPLTVTSAQKNPTAFYLCASSIGLAGAVAYEQYFGPGTRLTVT.

The chain couples TRBV7-9 to TRBJ2-5, with D possibly being TRBD1 (6 bases). The ends were cut back, 1 base at V and 3 bases at J, with 15 bases in the middle. CDR1 is SEHNR, CDR2 FQNEAQ, per germline (reference sequence). The CDR3 totals 16 residues. Here the CDR3 DNA reads TGTGCCAGCAGCTTAGGTTGGGGACATACCAAAGAGACCCAGTACTTC. Translation: CASSLGWGHTKETQYF.

This rearrangement joins TRBV7-6 to TRBJ1-5; D is unresolved. The CDR3 is 13 amino acids. Trimming left V 0 bases short and J 6 bases short, with 6 bases between. Germline loops: CDR1 SGHVS, CDR2 FNYEAQ. Here the CDR3 reads CASSLARAQPQHF. The CDR3, as DNA: TGTGCCAGCAGCTTAGCGAGGGCTCAGCCCCAGCATTTT.

The chain employs TRBV5-4 and TRBJ2-7, with 9 bases fitting TRBD1. Germline trimming cut 4 bases from V and 2 bases from J; bases unmatched to any gene: 7. Germline CDR1 and CDR2: SGHNT and YYREEE (reference sequence). This CDR3 comprises 15 residues. This CDR3 is CASSQQGALAYEQYF. DNA of the CDR3: TGTGCCAGCAGCCAACAGGGGGCGCTAGCCTACGAGCAGTACTTC.

The count of this clone is one. This chain joins TRBV29-1 and TRBJ1-4; possibly TRBD1 for D (5 bases). The V end lost 5 bases, the J end lost 4 bases, and 14 bases lay between the germline ends. The germline V gene has CDR1 SQVTM and CDR2 ANQGSEA. The CDR3 runs 14 residues. CDR3 sequence (DNA): TGCAGCGTTACCCCCGACAGAAGTAATGAAAAACTGTTTTTT. Translating gives CSVTPDRSNEKLFF. The full variable domain, its missing parts supplied by reference TRBV29-1 and TRBJ1-4, is SAVISQKPSRDICQRGTSLTIQCQVDSQVTMMFWYRQQPGQSLTLIATANQGSEATYESGFVIDKFPISRPNLTFSTLTVSNMSPEDSSIYLCSVTPDRSNEKLFFGSGTQLSVL.

The V gene is TRBV4-1, the J gene TRBJ1-6; D gene unclear. The CDR3 contains 17 residues. Trimming removed 1 base from V and 0 bases from J, with 10 bases in between. Germline V gives CDR1 MGHRA, CDR2 YSYEKL. This CDR3 reads CASSQVFVSSYNSPLHF. CDR3 nucleotides: TGCGCCAGCAGCCAAGTGTTTGTGAGCTCCTATAATTCACCCCTCCACTTT.

V usage is TRBV5-1 and J usage is TRBJ1-6; weak D call: TRBD1 (6 bases). Germline CDR1 SGHRS, CDR2 YFSETQ. The CDR3 runs to 15 residues. V lost 5 bases and J 6 bases, leaving 15 bases between the germline ends. CDR3 sequence reads: CASRLPGDSNSPLHF. For the CDR3, the DNA is TGCGCCAGCAGACTTCCAGGGGATTCTAATTCACCCCTCCACTTT.

CDR3 sequence (DNA): TGTGCCAGCTCACGCGAGGACAGATTCTATGGCTACACCTTC. Translating it yields CASSREDRFYGYTF. V is TRBV18 and J is TRBJ1-2, with D possibly matching TRBD1 (6 bases). V was pared by 4 bases and J by 4 bases, with 13 bases between. The CDR3 extends over 14 amino acids. CDR1 is KGHSH and CDR2 is LQKENI in the germline V gene.

V gene TRBV4-2 combines with J gene TRBJ2-5, with 8 bases that match TRBD2. Germline V gives CDR1 LGHNA, CDR2 YNFKEQ. The V and J ends lost 6 bases and 2 bases, in that order; junction bases with no gene match: 2. This CDR3 contains 13 residues. The CDR3 region has the DNA TGTGCCAGCAGTACTAGCGGACAAGAGACCCAGTACTTC. It translates to CASSTSGQETQYF.

A word on this clone: Additional DNA sequences in this sample encode the identical CDR3. The chain links TRBV2 to TRBJ1-2; TRBD1 agrees at 8 bases. CDR3 length: 15 amino acids. CDR1 is SNHLY and CDR2 is FYNNEI in the germline V gene. The ends lost 7 bases at V and 8 bases at J; junction bases unmatched: 15. For the CDR3, the DNA is TGTGCCAGCACCCAGTCAGGGGGCCCAATGGGCGGCTACACCTTC. This codes for CASTQSGGPMGGYTF.

This clone was counted only a few times. V and J are TRBV6-6 and TRBJ2-7; 9 bases are shared with TRBD1. The CDR3 has 13 amino acids. The junction had 11 bases not matched to a gene; V was cut back by 4 bases and J by 13 bases. Germline CDR1 MNHNY, CDR2 SVGAGI (reference sequence). The CDR3 region is CASSSPGQGYLYF. The CDR3 nucleotides read TGTGCCAGCAGTTCCCCGGGACAGGGCTACCTTTACTTC.

The rearrangement uses TRBV4-1 and TRBJ2-1; tentatively, D is TRBD1 (6 bases). The germline V gene encodes CDR1 MGHRA and CDR2 YSYEKL. The V end lost 0 bases, the J end lost 2 bases, and 8 bases lay between the germline ends. The CDR3 runs to 15 residues. CDR3 region: CASSQDRGTYNEQFF. CDR3 sequence (DNA): TGCGCCAGCAGCCAAGACAGGGGCACCTACAATGAGCAGTTCTTC.

The V and J genes are TRBV5-6 and TRBJ1-5; TRBD1 is a possible D gene (6 bases). Trimming removed 0 bases from V and 2 bases from J, with 12 bases in between. This CDR3 comprises 16 residues. The germline V gene has CDR1 SGHDT and CDR2 YYEEEE. CDR3 region: CASSLEAGGGNQPQHF. The CDR3 nucleotides read TGTGCCAGCAGCTTGGAAGCGGGGGGCGGCAATCAGCCCCAGCATTTT.

The chain joins TRBV2 to TRBJ2-3; 7 positions agree with TRBD2. There are 16 residues in the CDR3. Germline V lookup: CDR1 SNHLY, CDR2 FYNNEI. The V gene end was trimmed by 6 bases and the J gene end by 0 bases; junction bases not matched to a gene: 9. The CDR3 DNA follows: TGTGCCAGCAGGATATTCGGGGGGAGAAGCACAGATACGCAGTATTTT. Encoded protein: CASRIFGGRSTDTQYF.

V is TRBV5-5 and J is TRBJ1-6; no clear D gene. Trimming removed 1 base at V and 7 bases at J, with 6 bases between. This CDR3 is 13 amino acids long. In germline, CDR1 is SGHKS, CDR2 YYEKEE (reference sequence). CDR3 protein: CASSLPGNSPLHF. CDR3 coding DNA: TGTGCCAGCAGCTTGCCGGGGAATTCACCCCTCCACTTT.

The rearrangement joins TRBV11-2 to TRBJ1-2; D possibly corresponds to TRBD1 (5 bases). The germline CDR1 and CDR2 sequences are SGHAT and FQNNGV. V was shortened by 1 base and J by 6 bases, with 15 bases between the two germline ends. The CDR3 is 15 residues long. CDR3 nucleotides: TGTGCCAGCAGCTTAGGGACAATATCCAGCCATGGCTACACCTTC. Translation: CASSLGTISSHGYTF.

The rearrangement links TRBV7-9 to TRBJ1-6; 8 nucleotides match TRBD1. The junction had 10 bases not matched to a gene; V was cut back by 5 bases and J by 4 bases. The CDR3 has 17 amino acids. The germline CDR1 and CDR2 sequences are SEHNR and FQNEAQ (reference sequence). The CDR3 sequence is CASSLRQGRNYNSPLHF. The DNA for the CDR3 is TGTGCCAGCAGCCTTCGACAGGGGAGGAATTATAATTCACCCCTCCACTTT. The whole variable domain, remainder taken from reference TRBV7-9 and TRBJ1-6, is DTGVSQNPRHKITKRGQNVTFRCDPISEHNRLYWYRQTLGQGPEFLTYFQNEAQLEKSRLLSDRFSAERPKGSFSTLEIQRTEQGDSAMYLCASSLRQGRNYNSPLHFGNGTRLTVT.

This clone was recorded a few times. The rearrangement links TRBV7-9 to TRBJ2-3, with D possibly being TRBD2 (5 bases). In germline, CDR1 is SEHNR, CDR2 FQNEAQ (reference sequence). V was clipped by 4 bases and J by 3 bases, with 11 bases between them. This CDR3 comprises 14 residues. The CDR3 nucleotides are TGTGCCAGCAGCTCCTTCCGCGGGACAGATACGCAGTATTTT. Amino acids: CASSSFRGTDTQYF.

This sequence joins TRBV11-2 and TRBJ2-3, with TRBD2 identical over 8 bases. The ends lost 6 bases at V and 4 bases at J; junction bases unmatched: 12. The CDR3 sequence is 16 residues long. CDR1 SGHAT and CDR2 FQNNGV come from the germline V gene. Here the CDR3 DNA reads TGTGCCAGCAGGACACCCCCCGGGGGGGCCTCAGATACGCAGTATTTT. This codes for CASRTPPGGASDTQYF.

V usage is TRBV19 and J usage is TRBJ2-7; TRBD2 aligns across 12 bases. The CDR3 runs to 16 residues. The germline V gene encodes CDR1 LNHDA and CDR2 SQIVND (reference sequence). Trimming cost V 5 bases and J 0 bases; bases outside gene matches: 5. CDR3: CASSFRLAGDSYEQYF. DNA of the CDR3: TGTGCCAGTAGTTTTCGACTAGCGGGGGACTCCTACGAGCAGTACTTC.

Concerning this clone: This could be a read error, since a much larger clone is one nucleotide away. This chain uses TRBV7-2 with TRBJ1-6, with TRBD1 as a possible D gene (5 bases). The germline V gene has CDR1 SGHTA and CDR2 FQGNSA. V was cut by 5 bases and J by 10 bases, with 15 bases left in between. The CDR3 has 14 residues. This chain's CDR3 is CASSQAGGGSPLHF. CDR3 DNA sequence: TGTGCCAGCAGCCAAGCTGGGGGAGGATCACCCCTCCACTTT.